Following are 29 T cell receptor beta chains from one sample sequenced in a study of T cells in Graves' hyperthyroidism and ophthalmopathy. The source material, RNA transcripts, was used to amplify TCR beta CDR3 regions. A set of HTBI primers served as the primers for a first-round RT-PCR of the TCR CDR3. TCRdb re-analysed the multiplex PCR reads in MiXCR, keeping a single row per CDR3 protein. In the table there are some 510,000 distinct CDR3 sequences, less than 25% of which are singletons. The specimen sequenced was blood. The origin of the receptors is a man between 18 and 29 years old with Graves' hyperthyroidism.

This clonotype has a count of ten or more. The genes are TRBV7-8 and TRBJ2-5, with D possibly TRBD1 on 6 matching bases. Germline CDR1 SGHVS, CDR2 FQNEAQ. The CDR3 is 17 amino acids. Trimming left V 5 bases short and J 5 bases short, with 24 bases between. The CDR3 is CASSPKTRGNVVETQYF. CDR3 coding DNA: TGTGCCAGCAGCCCGAAAACCAGGGGAAATGTCGTGGAGACCCAGTACTTC.

CDR3 DNA sequence: TGCAGTGCTAGAGAGGAGGGGAAGGACTATGGCTACACCTTC. It encodes CSAREEGKDYGYTF. The rearrangement links TRBV20-1 to TRBJ1-2, with D maybe TRBD1 (5 bases). The CDR3 is made up of 14 amino acids. Germline assignment: CDR1 DFQATT and CDR2 SNEGSKA (reference sequence). The V end lost 0 bases, the J end lost 3 bases, and 11 bases lay between the germline ends.

As regards this clonotype: Its ends do not fully match the called genes, so a read error is possible. The J gene is TRBJ1-2, the V gene TRBV5-6; D is possibly TRBD1 (6 bases). The V gene's germline CDR1 is SGHDT and CDR2 YYEEEE. CDR3 length: 12 amino acids. Here the CDR3 reads CASSLAYEQGVF. CDR3 DNA: TGTGCCAGCAGCTTGGCCTACGAACAGGGAGTCTTC.

The chain carries TRBV7-6 and TRBJ2-5; possibly TRBD1 or TRBD2 for D (5 bases each). The CDR3 consists of 15 residues. Trimming took 3 bases from V and 5 from J, leaving 16 bases between them. Germline V lookup: CDR1 SGHVS, CDR2 FNYEAQ. The CDR3: CASSLGTSEGETQYF. The CDR3 nucleotides are TGTGCCAGCAGCTTGGGGACCTCCGAGGGGGAGACCCAGTACTTC.

The sample holds a few counts of this clonotype. The chain couples TRBV15 to TRBJ2-2; D is unclear. The V gene lost 5 bases and the J gene lost 7 bases, with 14 bases spanning the gap. Germline values: CDR1 LNHNV, CDR2 YYDKDF (reference sequence). The CDR3 covers 14 residues. The CDR3 DNA is TGTGCCACCAGCCCCCGTCACCGTGACGGGGAGCTGTTTTTT. It encodes CATSPRHRDGELFF.

In regard to this clonotype: This may arise from a read error, as a much more abundant clone is one base away. The chain employs TRBV30 and TRBJ2-7; no clear D. CDR3 length: 13 amino acids. Germline V gives CDR1 GTSNPN, CDR2 SVGIG (reference sequence). CDR3 sequence: CAWSKDPPYEHYF. The CDR3 DNA is TGTGCCTGGAGTAAGGATCCCCCCTACGAGCACTACTTC.

A word on this clonotype: Since a much larger clone is just one base distant, this may be a read error. The chain joins TRBV19 to TRBJ2-2, with D perhaps TRBD2 (5 bases). The germline V gene encodes CDR1 LNHDA and CDR2 SQIVND (reference sequence). V lost 3 bases and J 3 bases, leaving 11 bases between the germline ends. The CDR3 spans 15 residues. The CDR3 bases are TGTGCCAGTAGTATCGGAGCTAGCTACACCGGGGAGCTGTTTTTT. This translates into CASSIGASYTGELFF.

Notes on this clonotype: One end of the junction varies from germline; a read error may be responsible. V gene TRBV20-1 combines with J gene TRBJ2-7; tentatively, D is TRBD2 (7 bases). This CDR3 comprises 15 residues. Germline-derived CDR1 and CDR2 are DFQATT and SNEGSKA (reference sequence). The DNA of the CDR3 is TGCAGTGCTAGACGTCAAGCGGGACACTCCTCCGAGCAGTACTTC. Protein product: CSARRQAGHSSEQYF.

Turning to this clonotype: A much larger clone differs by one base, so this may be a read error. The chain is built from TRBV12-3 or TRBV12-4 and TRBJ1-2; possible D gene TRBD1, 6 bases. The CDR3 covers 16 residues. V lost 6 bases, J lost 8 bases, and 25 bases lay in between. The CDR3, as DNA: TGTGCCAGCAGCTTATCCCCCGGGGGGGGGCGCCGGGGCTACACCTTC. It is translated as CASSLSPGGGRRGYTF.

The table lists this clonotype with a few counts. This chain links TRBV11-1 with TRBJ1-1; D ambiguous. Deletions cut 2 bases from V and 0 bases from J, with 16 bases between. Germline lookup yields CDR1 SGHAT and CDR2 FQDESV (reference sequence). The CDR3 covers 17 residues. The CDR3 protein is CASSLSSTTPMNTEAFF. For the CDR3, the DNA is TGTGCCAGCAGCTTATCTTCAACTACCCCGATGAACACTGAAGCTTTCTTT.

There are many counts of this clonotype. Compared with germline, one end of the junction differs, possibly owing to a read error. The V gene is TRBV5-1, the J gene TRBJ2-5, with D hard to call. Germline CDR1 SGHRS, CDR2 YFSETQ. CDR3 length: 12 amino acids. The CDR3 sequence: CTSSLIRETQYF. As DNA, the CDR3 is TGCACCAGCAGCTTGATCAGGGAGACCCAGTACTTC.

The table lists this clonotype with a few counts. An end of the junction does not agree with germline; a read error may underlie this. The chain joins TRBV30 to TRBJ2-7; D remains unclear. The CDR3 has 11 residues. From germline, CDR1 is GTSNPN and CDR2 SVGIG (reference sequence). The CDR3, as DNA: TGTGCCTGGAGGGATTCCTACGGGCAGTACTTC. This codes for CAWRDSYGQYF.

In its sample, this clonotype was seen many times. The chain links TRBV12-3 or TRBV12-4 to TRBJ2-7; 8 bases agree with TRBD1. The trim removed 1 base at V and 0 bases at J, leaving 5 bases unmatched. The CDR3 has 16 residues. CDR3 sequence (DNA): TGTGCCAGCAGTTTAGGGGGACAGGTCCTCTCCTACGAGCAGTACTTC. Translating gives CASSLGGQVLSYEQYF.

V is TRBV15 and J is TRBJ2-5; 9 bases are shared with TRBD1. In germline, CDR1 is LNHNV, CDR2 YYDKDF (reference sequence). The CDR3 is 18 amino acids. V trimming: 1 base; J trimming: 0 bases; junction bases outside the gene matches: 9. CDR3 bases: TGTGCCACCAGCAGAGGAGCTGGGACAGGGCTGTACCAAGAGACCCAGTACTTC. This gives the protein CATSRGAGTGLYQETQYF. Looking up the rest from reference TRBV15 and TRBJ2-5 gives the full variable domain: DAMVIQNPRYQVTQFGKPVTLSCSQTLNHNVMYWYQQKSSQAPKLLFHYYDKDFNNEADTPDNFQSRRPNTSFCFLDIRSPGLGDTAMYLCATSRGAGTGLYQETQYFGPGTRLLVL.

The table lists this clonotype with many counts. The rearrangement joins TRBV2 to TRBJ1-1, with D hard to call. V was shortened by 6 bases and J by 3 bases, with 11 bases between the two germline ends. This CDR3 has 13 residues. CDR1 is SNHLY and CDR2 is FYNNEI in the germline V gene. CDR3 DNA sequence: TGTGCCAGCAGGGCGGAGTTGTACACTGAAGCTTTCTTT. Protein sequence: CASRAELYTEAFF.

This clonotype has ten or more counts. The chain recombines TRBV6-5 with TRBJ1-1, with 7 bases that match TRBD1. The CDR3 runs 15 residues. The germline V gene encodes CDR1 MNHEY and CDR2 SVGAGI. The V gene end was trimmed by 0 bases and the J gene end by 5 bases; junction bases not matched to a gene: 6. As DNA, the CDR3 is TGTGCCAGCAGTTACTCGTGGACAGGCGAGACTGAAGCTTTCTTT. This codes for CASSYSWTGETEAFF.

The rearrangement uses TRBV12-3 or TRBV12-4 and TRBJ2-6, with D unresolved. There are 15 residues in the CDR3. The V end was cut by 1 base, the J end by 2 bases, with 6 bases between. This CDR3 is CASSLEGTGANVLTF. The CDR3 DNA is TGTGCCAGCAGTTTAGAGGGAACTGGGGCCAACGTCCTGACTTTC.

The sample holds many counts of this clonotype. The J gene is TRBJ2-5, the V gene TRBV11-2, with D hard to call. The CDR3 consists of 14 residues. CDR1 and CDR2 (germline): SGHAT, FQNNGV. Trimming took off 3 bases at V and 1 base at J, with 9 bases between the two ends. CDR3 nucleotide sequence: TGTGCCAGCAGCTTCACCGGGTCCCAAGAGACCCAGTACTTC. It specifies CASSFTGSQETQYF.

This chain links TRBV28 with TRBJ2-7, with D possibly TRBD2 on 6 matching bases. This CDR3 is 12 amino acids long. Deletions cut 8 bases from V and 3 bases from J, with 11 bases between. The germline gives CDR1 MDHEN, CDR2 SYDVKM. The CDR3 reads CASRPSVYEQYF. DNA of the CDR3: TGTGCCAGCCGTCCTAGCGTCTACGAGCAGTACTTC.

In its sample, this clonotype was seen many times. This chain links TRBV27 with TRBJ2-7; 10 bases are a match to TRBD1. Germline CDR1 is MNHEY and CDR2 is SMNVEV (reference sequence). CDR3 size: 17 residues. J lost 2 bases, V lost 4 bases, and 11 bases had no gene match. The CDR3 sequence is CASSSRRPGTGAYEQYF. CDR3 coding DNA: TGTGCCAGCAGTTCCCGCCGCCCCGGGACAGGGGCCTACGAGCAGTACTTC.

This clonotype was observed a few times. This chain joins TRBV11-2 and TRBJ1-6; D perhaps matches TRBD1 (6 bases). The CDR3 sequence is 15 residues long. Germline values: CDR1 SGHAT, CDR2 FQNNGV. V lost 5 bases, J lost 6 bases, and 14 bases lay in between. CDR3 DNA: TGTGCCAGCAGCCGTCCGACAGGACGTAATTCACCCCTCCACTTT. Amino acids: CASSRPTGRNSPLHF. Using reference TRBV11-2 and TRBJ1-6 for the parts outside the CDR3, the full variable domain is EAGVAQSPRYKIIEKRQSVAFWCNPISGHATLYWYQQILGQGPKLLIQFQNNGVVDDSQLPKDRFSAERLKGVDSTLKIQPAKLEDSAVYLCASSRPTGRNSPLHFGNGTRLTVT.

This clonotype was detected many times. The chain couples TRBV12-3 or TRBV12-4 to TRBJ2-1; D is ambiguous. The CDR3 sequence is 11 residues long. Trimming shortened V by 5 bases and J by 3 bases, and 2 bases separated the two germline ends. The chain's CDR3 is CASSLYNEQFF. CDR3 DNA sequence: TGTGCCAGCAGTCTCTACAATGAGCAGTTCTTC.

This clonotype came up a few times. The V and J genes are TRBV18 and TRBJ2-7; a weak D match, TRBD2 (5 bases). CDR3 length equals 14 residues. With 4 bases removed from V and 2 bases from J, the gap between germline ends came to 12 bases. CDR1 KGHSH and CDR2 LQKENI come from the germline V gene. This CDR3 is CASSRRGSAYEQYF. In DNA, the CDR3 is TGTGCCAGCTCACGACGGGGATCAGCCTACGAGCAGTACTTC.

The V call is TRBV6-1, the J call TRBJ1-6; TRBD1 agrees at 11 bases. After removal of 8 bases from V and 9 bases from J, the junction contained 0 bases not matched to a gene. The CDR3 spans 12 residues. Germline CDR1 MNHNS, CDR2 SASEGT. CDR3 amino acids: CASGTGGSPLHF. The CDR3 region has the DNA TGTGCCAGCGGGACAGGGGGTTCACCCCTCCACTTT.

The V gene is TRBV7-2, the J gene TRBJ2-2; 13 bases align to TRBD2. The CDR3 has 14 amino acids. Germline CDR1 SGHTA, CDR2 FQGNSA. Trimming removed 3 bases from V and 8 bases from J; junction bases left unmatched: 0. Here the CDR3 reads CASSLTSGRGELFF. The CDR3 nucleotides read TGTGCCAGCAGCTTGACTAGCGGGAGGGGGGAGCTGTTTTTT.

This clonotype was recorded many times. J is TRBJ2-5 and V is TRBV20-1, with 11 bases aligning to TRBD2. The CDR3 runs 13 residues. Trimming took 7 bases from V and 1 from J; bases not matched to a gene: 2. CDR1 DFQATT and CDR2 SNEGSKA come from the germline V gene (reference sequence). The CDR3: CSVTSGGQETQYF. DNA for the CDR3: TGCAGTGTAACTAGCGGGGGCCAAGAGACCCAGTACTTC.

V usage is TRBV27 and J usage is TRBJ1-1; the match to TRBD1 covers 7 bases. With 6 bases clipped from V and 5 bases from J, the junction kept 9 bases outside the gene matches. Germline V CDR1 and CDR2: MNHEY, SMNVEV (reference sequence). The CDR3 has 14 residues. This CDR3 reads CASRRQGLVTEAFF. As DNA, the CDR3 is TGTGCCAGCAGGAGACAGGGCCTCGTAACTGAAGCTTTCTTT.

This clonotype was seen ten or more times. The chain carries TRBV12-3 or TRBV12-4 and TRBJ2-7, with 7 bases lining up with TRBD1. V trimming: 6 bases; J trimming: 2 bases; junction bases outside the gene matches: 4. The CDR3 length is 13 residues. CDR3 residues: CASSRDSTYEQYF. The CDR3 region has the DNA TGTGCCAGCAGCCGGGACAGCACCTACGAGCAGTACTTC.

This clonotype was detected only a few times. V is TRBV29-1 and J is TRBJ2-5; D remains unclear. There are 12 residues in the CDR3. The germline V gene has CDR1 SQVTM and CDR2 ANQGSEA. Trimming shortened V by 2 bases and J by 5 bases, and 9 bases separated the two germline ends. The CDR3 DNA sequence: TGCAGCGTTGAAAAAAGTGGTGAGACCCAGTACTTC. It yields the protein CSVEKSGETQYF.